Given below is one T cell receptor beta chain in context. The PBMCs had their origin in roughly 9.8 ml of fresh peripheral blood. The data stem from a study of Graves' ophthalmopathy and Graves' hyperthyroidism. Amplification from RNA transcripts yielded the TCR beta CDR3 regions. After a first-round RT-PCR with HTBI primers, a second-round multiplex PCR was run. MiXCR was run by TCRdb on the multiplex PCR reads, yielding one entry per CDR3 protein. The data contain hundreds of thousands of distinct CDR3 sequences, roughly 39% of them singletons. The CDR3 loop spans 16 amino acids. Trimming removed 6 bases from V and 4 bases from J; junction bases left unmatched: 10. The V gene's germline CDR1 is SEHNR and CDR2 FQNEAQ (reference sequence).

The source material was peripheral blood. The chain links TRBV7-9 to TRBJ2-2; 8 nucleotides align to TRBD1. This receptor was obtained from an adult man with Graves' ophthalmopathy. The CDR3 DNA follows: TGTGCCAGCAGATCCGGCAGGGGGCCGTGCACCGGGGAGCTGTTTTTT. Its translation: CASRSGRGPCTGELFF.